The entry below describes one T cell receptor beta chain. Its antigen remains unknown. Libraries were prepared by immunoSEQ multiplex PCR; TCRdb keeps only in-frame clonotypes and omits some of them. This sample has tens of thousands of clones; nearly 90% occur once, and the top ten carry about 0.3%. Germline lookup yields CDR1 SGDLS and CDR2 YYNGEE. V was pared by 0 bases and J by 3 bases, with 5 bases of the junction left unmatched. This CDR3 is built from 16 residues. A history of autoimmune disease or systemic immunosuppression excluded patients. These data come from a study of OX40 agonist ivuxolimab in advanced cancers. Turning to the study itself: The treatment was a fully human IgG2 OX40 agonist, ivuxolimab.

Study-wide results and caveats: At doses 0.1 to 3.0 mg/kg, CD4+ and CD8+ clones expanded.

The sequence came from an adult with an advanced solid tumor such as melanoma, head and neck, liver or kidney cancer. This chain joins TRBV9 and TRBJ2-5, with TRBD1 matching over 10 bases. Sequences were derived from CD4+ or CD8+ T cells sorted from blood, sampled in a trial of the OX40 agonist ivuxolimab. CDR3 DNA: TGTGCCAGCAGCGTAGGGGACAGGGGACGTGAAGAGACCCAGTACTTC. It specifies CASSVGDRGREETQYF.